This TCR beta chain was profiled in a study of tumor-infiltrating lymphocytes in primary liver carcinoma. The researchers produced TCR beta cDNA from approximately 460 ng total RNA with a constant-region primer. What produced the TCR beta libraries was three nested multiplex PCR rounds using slightly modified ARM-PCR. Via MiXCR, TCRdb re-called the multiplex PCR reads, giving one row per CDR3 protein. The data contain approximately 300,000 distinct CDR3 sequences, roughly 60% of them singletons. The source of the blood RNA was unsorted whole blood, and germline DNA was extracted as well. None of the patients had received treatment, and all had chronic HBV infection. As concerns this clonotype: A much larger clone is a single base away; this may be a read error.

The sequencing sample was made of peripheral blood. The receptor was derived from a man in his forties with primary liver carcinoma and hepatitis B virus infection.

The chain's CDR3 is CSAGGGLAGDEQFF. In nucleotides, the CDR3 is TGCAGCGCTGGGGGGGGACTAGCGGGAGATGAGCAGTTCTTC. The chain links TRBV29-1 to TRBJ2-1; 14 bases agree with TRBD2. The CDR3 totals 14 residues. With V trimmed by 7 bases and J by 8 bases, 7 bases remained unmatched. Germline-derived CDR1 and CDR2 are SQVTM and ANQGSEA.